A single sample is the source of the 8 T cell receptor beta chains below, sequenced in a study of post-analysis software for immune sequencing data. Study-level findings and limits: Elevated frequency relative to controls characterized 4 or 5 TRBV segments in patients, TRBV5-6, TRBV5-1 and TRBV20-1 among them.

Antigens for these TCRs are unknown. Unique-molecular-identifier-tagged TCR beta cDNA libraries were used. TCRdb re-called the PCR reads through MiXCR, storing one row per CDR3 protein. The sample contains some 500,000 distinct CDR3 sequences, under 55% of which appear only once. The sequenced sample was blood. The receptors stem from a girl aged 5-17 years with multiple sclerosis.

The CDR3: CASSLSGGVAASYEQYF. CDR3 sequence (DNA): TGTGCCAGCAGTTTATCGGGGGGAGTGGCGGCCTCCTACGAGCAGTACTTC. J is TRBJ2-5 and V is TRBV27, with D perhaps matching TRBD2 (6 bases). The DNA end is more similar to TRBJ2-7, so the J call may be wrong. The CDR3 is 17 amino acids. Germline CDR1 reads MNHEY; CDR2 reads SMNVEV (reference sequence).

About this clonotype itself: The missing conserved phenylalanine or tryptophan at the end of this CDR3 makes a read error likely. The genes are TRBV12-3 or TRBV12-4 and TRBJ2-3, with D possibly TRBD2 on 6 matching bases. The CDR3 has 17 residues. Trimming cost V 0 bases and J 5 bases, with 18 bases left between them. The DNA of the CDR3 is TGTGCCAGCAGTTTAGCGCAGGCTAGCGAGAATGAAGATACGCAGTATTCT. Protein: CASSLAQASENEDTQYS.

In this sample, this clonotype turned up many times. This chain links TRBV5-6 with TRBJ2-4; TRBD1 matches 7 bases. Germline V gives CDR1 SGHDT, CDR2 YYEEEE. V shed 6 bases, J shed 8 bases, and the junction held 5 bases outside the gene matches. This CDR3 contains 12 residues. The CDR3 spells CASTRQGYIQYF. For the CDR3, the DNA is TGTGCCAGCACCCGACAGGGTTACATTCAGTACTTC.

With respect to this clonotype: A read error may explain this, as a much larger clone is one base away. V is TRBV20-1 and J is TRBJ2-5, with 12 bases identical to TRBD2. The DNA end is more similar to TRBJ2-7, so the J call may be wrong. The CDR3 is made up of 14 amino acids. Germline CDR1 reads DFQATT; CDR2 reads SNEGSKA (reference sequence). This CDR3 reads CSVPSGRARYEQYF. CDR3 DNA sequence: TGCAGTGTCCCTAGCGGGAGGGCCAGATACGAGCAGTACTTC.

With respect to this clonotype: A junction boundary mismatches the germline segment, possibly from a read error. J is TRBJ2-7 and V is TRBV7-7; possible D gene TRBD1, 6 bases. This CDR3 region has 13 residues. Germline V gene lookup returns CDR1 SSHAT and CDR2 FNYEAQ (reference sequence). CDR3 residues: CASSLEQGLEQYF. The CDR3 nucleotides read TGTGCTAGCAGCTTAGAACAGGGTCTCGAGCAGTACTTC.

J is TRBJ2-1 and V is TRBV29-1, with 12 nucleotides matching TRBD2. The CDR3 consists of 16 residues. Germline V gene lookup returns CDR1 SQVTM and CDR2 ANQGSEA. With 3 bases clipped from V and 7 bases from J, the junction kept 10 bases outside the gene matches. The CDR3 bases are TGCAGCGTTGATCTCAACCCGGGACTAGCGGGTAATGAGCAGTTCTTC. It specifies CSVDLNPGLAGNEQFF.

The V call is TRBV29-1, the J call TRBJ2-5, with a possible D match to TRBD2 (5 bases). Matching the DNA end better, TRBJ2-7 makes the J call doubtful. In germline, CDR1 is SQVTM, CDR2 ANQGSEA. The CDR3 runs to 11 residues. For the CDR3, the DNA is TGCAGCGTTGGTGACGGGAACGAGCAGTACTTC. Its translation is CSVGDGNEQYF.

This clonotype was picked up a small number of times. One end of the junction does not line up with germline, which may come from a read error. The chain links TRBV12-3 or TRBV12-4 to TRBJ2-1; 9 bases align to TRBD1. The CDR3 contains 13 residues. The CDR3 DNA sequence: TGTGCCAGCAGAATGGACAGGGGCAATGAGCGGTTCTTC. This encodes CASRMDRGNERFF.